Following are 31 T cell receptor beta chains from one sample sequenced in a study of blood T cells in healthy people across ages. A second about 6 to 12 cycle PCR used barcoded and J-beta primers. From the 5' RACE reads, TCRdb called clonotypes with MiXCR, one entry per CDR3 protein. The sample lists about 800,000 distinct CDR3 sequences, around 25% occurring once. Another study also made use of these data, one on T cells of mothers and their children.

Sequencing was carried out using blood. Source of these receptors: a boy aged 5-17 years in good health.

The V and J genes are TRBV5-1 and TRBJ2-5; 7 bases are a match to TRBD2. Looked up from germline, CDR1 is SGHRS and CDR2 is YFSETQ. This CDR3 is 15 amino acids long. J was trimmed by 2 bases and V by 0 bases; bases with no gene match: 4. The CDR3 bases are TGCGCCAGCAGCTTGGGACGGGGGGTACAAGAGACCCAGTACTTC. As protein: CASSLGRGVQETQYF.

The V and J genes are TRBV29-1 and TRBJ2-1; tentatively, D is TRBD1 (6 bases). From germline, CDR1 is SQVTM and CDR2 ANQGSEA. The V end lost 8 bases, the J end lost 5 bases, and 16 bases lay between the germline ends. The CDR3 is 13 amino acids. In DNA, the CDR3 is TGCAGCACACGGACAGCACCGGACAATGAGCAGTTCTTC. Translation: CSTRTAPDNEQFF.

This clonotype was seen only a few times. No conserved phenylalanine or tryptophan is present at the end of the CDR3, so a read error is the likely explanation. The CDR3 bases are TGTGCCAGCAGTAGCGGGGGGGCCACAGATACGCAGTATCTT. This encodes CASSSGGATDTQYL. V usage is TRBV6-4 and J usage is TRBJ2-3; 10 bases align to TRBD2. Germline V CDR1 and CDR2: MRHNA, SNTAGT. The CDR3 consists of 14 residues. The V and J ends lost 5 bases and 2 bases, in that order; junction bases with no gene match: 1.

The V call is TRBV18, the J call TRBJ2-1; D is perhaps TRBD2 (6 bases). There are 13 residues in the CDR3. V gave up 6 bases and J gave up 3 bases, with 9 bases separating them. Germline V gene data show CDR1 as KGHSH and CDR2 as LQKENI. The CDR3 nucleotides are TGTGCCAGCTCTGCGGGACTCTACAATGAGCAGTTCTTC. Amino acid sequence: CASSAGLYNEQFF.

This chain uses TRBV29-1 with TRBJ2-7, with D hard to call. The CDR3 sequence is 13 residues long. CDR1 and CDR2 (germline): SQVTM, ANQGSEA. Trimming took 4 bases from V and 3 from J, leaving 13 bases between them. The CDR3: CSVAAPLDYEQYF. The DNA of the CDR3 is TGCAGCGTTGCGGCGCCTCTCGACTACGAGCAGTACTTC.

On this clonotype: A much larger clone differs by one base, so this may be a read error. The missing conserved phenylalanine or tryptophan at the end of this CDR3 makes a read error likely. The rearrangement uses TRBV12-3 or TRBV12-4 and TRBJ1-2; unclear D gene. The V gene lost 2 bases and the J gene lost 4 bases, with 14 bases spanning the gap. The CDR3 runs to 15 residues. The CDR3 DNA sequence: TGTGCCAGCAGTTTATCGGGCAGTTCAACCTATGGCTACACCCTC. As protein: CASSLSGSSTYGYTL.

This clonotype was observed a few times. V gene TRBV18 combines with J gene TRBJ2-1; 7 bases align to TRBD2. Germline V lookup: CDR1 KGHSH, CDR2 LQKENI. This CDR3 region has 16 residues. V lost 1 base, J lost 0 bases, and 3 bases stayed unmatched. The CDR3 coding sequence is TGTGCCAGCTCACCACGGGAGGGAAGCTCCTACAATGAGCAGTTCTTC. Encoded protein: CASSPREGSSYNEQFF.

The V and J genes are TRBV5-1 and TRBJ2-3; 10 nucleotides match TRBD2. The CDR3 sequence is 16 residues long. V dropped 4 bases and J dropped 6; count of bases not matched to a gene: 11. Germline values: CDR1 SGHRS, CDR2 YFSETQ. The CDR3 DNA reads TGCGCCAGCAGCCCGCAAACTAGCGGGGAAGGGGATACGCAGTATTTT. This translates into CASSPQTSGEGDTQYF.

This clonotype was seen many times. The V call is TRBV14, the J call TRBJ2-3, with D maybe TRBD2 (6 bases). Per germline, CDR1 SGHDN and CDR2 FVKESK. The CDR3 has 16 amino acids. V shed 0 bases and J shed 2 bases, with 12 bases lying between them. CDR3 in amino acids: CASSQDKGLLTDTQYF. CDR3 in DNA: TGTGCCAGCAGCCAAGATAAGGGACTTCTCACAGATACGCAGTATTTT.

This clonotype was recorded a few times. The gene calls are TRBV20-1 and TRBJ2-5; TRBD2 aligns across 10 bases. The CDR3 is made up of 17 amino acids. V lost 0 bases and J lost 5; bases outside the gene matches: 12. The germline gives CDR1 DFQATT, CDR2 SNEGSKA (reference sequence). The CDR3 region has the DNA TGCAGTGCTAGAGATCGACGGGCTAGCGGGAGTGGGGAGACCCAGTACTTC. As protein: CSARDRRASGSGETQYF.

The gene calls are TRBV4-3 and TRBJ2-5; 9 bases are shared with TRBD1. Trimming took 2 bases from V and 4 from J; bases not matched to a gene: 5. The CDR3 consists of 15 residues. CDR1 and CDR2 (germline): LGHNA, YSLEER. CDR3 amino acids: CASSQTGTGLETQYF. The CDR3 DNA is TGCGCCAGCAGCCAAACCGGGACAGGGTTAGAGACCCAGTACTTC.

In this sample, this clonotype turned up a few times. The DNA for the CDR3 is TGCGCCAGCAGCCATGGCGCGGGAGGGCCTAGAGAGCAGTACTTC. It yields the protein CASSHGAGGPREQYF. The V and J genes are TRBV4-1 and TRBJ2-7; 9 bases are shared with TRBD2. The V gene's germline CDR1 is MGHRA and CDR2 YSYEKL. J gave up 7 bases and V 3 bases, and 10 bases lay outside the gene matches. The CDR3 runs to 15 residues.

In nucleotides, the CDR3 is TGTGCCAGTGGGGAATTCCAGGGGGGCATGAACACTGAAGCTTTCTTT. The encoded protein is CASGEFQGGMNTEAFF. The V call is TRBV28, the J call TRBJ1-1; TRBD1 matches at 7 bases. The V gene end was trimmed by 9 bases and the J gene end by 0 bases; junction bases not matched to a gene: 13. There are 16 residues in the CDR3. Germline V CDR1 and CDR2: MDHEN, SYDVKM.

This clonotype showed up just a few times. The chain links TRBV7-2 to TRBJ2-1, with 7 bases matching TRBD2. J gave up 10 bases and V 7 bases, and 16 bases lay outside the gene matches. Germline V gene sequence: CDR1 SGHTA, CDR2 FQGNSA. This CDR3 has 15 residues. The chain's CDR3 is CASTDGGSGTSEQFF. The CDR3 DNA follows: TGTGCCAGCACCGACGGGGGGAGCGGAACCTCGGAGCAGTTCTTC.

The chain joins TRBV28 to TRBJ2-1; D gene uncertain. The DNA matches TRBJ2-7 better at its end, which makes the J call doubtful. CDR1 and CDR2 (germline): MDHEN, SYDVKM. There are 14 residues in the CDR3. The CDR3 loop is CASSSAGSSYEQYF. CDR3 DNA: TGTGCCAGCAGCTCGGCCGGCAGCTCCTACGAGCAGTACTTC.

In nucleotides, the CDR3 is TGTGCCAGCAGCGTAGATCCGGGTGGCGCTGAAGCTTTCTTT. This sequence encodes CASSVDPGGAEAFF. This chain connects TRBV9 to TRBJ1-1; D is unresolved. The CDR3 totals 14 residues. Trimming stripped 0 bases from V and 6 bases from J, with 12 bases between. The V gene's germline CDR1 is SGDLS and CDR2 YYNGEE. The full variable domain, its missing parts supplied by reference TRBV9 and TRBJ1-1, is DSGVTQTPKHLITATGQRVTLRCSPRSGDLSVYWYQQSLDQGLQFLIQYYNGEERAKGNILERFSAQQFPDLHSELNLSSLELGDSALYFCASSVDPGGAEAFFGQGTRLTVV.

The J gene is TRBJ1-2, the V gene TRBV9; D gene uncertain. The CDR3 is 16 amino acids. The V end lost 2 bases, the J end lost 5 bases, and 19 bases lay between the germline ends. Germline V lookup: CDR1 SGDLS, CDR2 YYNGEE. The CDR3 loop is CASSVGFKTALYGYTF. The CDR3 region has the DNA TGTGCCAGCAGCGTCGGTTTCAAGACGGCCTTGTATGGCTACACCTTC.

This clonotype was detected a few times. The chain has TRBV29-1 and TRBJ2-5, with 8 bases lining up with TRBD1. The J call may be incorrect, as the DNA end agrees better with TRBJ2-1. There are 17 residues in the CDR3. The germline V gene encodes CDR1 SQVTM and CDR2 ANQGSEA. This CDR3 reads CSVGGVTGGRRANEQFF. CDR3 bases: TGCAGCGTTGGGGGAGTAACAGGGGGTCGCCGTGCCAATGAGCAGTTCTTC.

This clonotype was detected only a few times. V gene TRBV29-1 combines with J gene TRBJ2-5, with TRBD2 identical over 9 bases. The J call may be in error: the DNA end matches TRBJ2-1 better. Germline CDR1 and CDR2: SQVTM and ANQGSEA. This CDR3 spans 17 amino acids. The chain's CDR3 is CSVEDPYSAGGRDEQFF. CDR3 DNA: TGCAGCGTTGAAGATCCCTACTCTGCGGGGGGGCGAGATGAGCAGTTCTTC.

This clonotype has just a few counts. The CDR3 DNA reads as TGCGCCAGCAGTGAATTCACTAGCGGGATAAATGAGCAGTTCTTC. Translating gives CASSEFTSGINEQFF. The chain combines TRBV10-2 with TRBJ2-5, with TRBD2 matching over 10 bases. The J call is in doubt because the DNA end fits TRBJ2-1 better. Looked up from germline, CDR1 is WSHSY and CDR2 is SAAADI. This CDR3 is 15 amino acids long.

This clonotype was picked up a small number of times. The CDR3, as DNA: TGCGCCAGCAGCGACGGCCACGAAATAATCTACACTGAAGCTTTCTTT. Its protein product is CASSDGHEIIYTEAFF. The chain has TRBV5-1 and TRBJ1-1; D gene uncertain. Germline CDR1 reads SGHRS; CDR2 reads YFSETQ. V lost 4 bases, J lost 3 bases, and 19 bases lay in between. The CDR3 is 16 amino acids.

Only a few counts were recorded for this clonotype. The rearrangement uses TRBV27 and TRBJ2-3; TRBD2 might be the D (5 bases). V shed 4 bases and J shed 1 base, with 15 bases lying between them. The germline CDR1 and CDR2 sequences are MNHEY and SMNVEV (reference sequence). The CDR3 consists of 16 residues. The CDR3 DNA reads TGTGCCAGCAGTTCGAGGGAGCTCCTAGGCACAGATACGCAGTATTTT. Amino acids: CASSSRELLGTDTQYF.

V gene TRBV15 combines with J gene TRBJ1-2, with D tentatively TRBD1 (6 bases). Trimming took off 0 bases at V and 4 bases at J, with 12 bases between the two ends. Germline V lookup: CDR1 LNHNV, CDR2 YYDKDF (reference sequence). The CDR3 contains 15 residues. The CDR3 coding sequence is TGTGCCACCAGCAGAGATCAGGGGATCGGCTATGGCTACACCTTC. It yields the protein CATSRDQGIGYGYTF.

This clonotype has just a few counts. This rearrangement joins TRBV9 to TRBJ1-6; D perhaps matches TRBD1 (5 bases). Trimming pared 4 bases from V and 13 bases from J, leaving 15 bases between. The CDR3 is 13 amino acids. CDR1 and CDR2 from the germline V gene are SGDLS and YYNGEE. This chain's CDR3 is CASSPGTGPPLHF. CDR3 nucleotide sequence: TGTGCCAGCAGCCCAGGGACGGGGCCGCCCCTCCACTTT. The entire variable domain, with the rest obtained from reference TRBV9 and TRBJ1-6, is as follows: DSGVTQTPKHLITATGQRVTLRCSPRSGDLSVYWYQQSLDQGLQFLIQYYNGEERAKGNILERFSAQQFPDLHSELNLSSLELGDSALYFCASSPGTGPPLHFGNGTRLTVT.

This clonotype has just one count. The chain carries TRBV6-5 and TRBJ1-6; maybe TRBD1 (6 bases). CDR1 and CDR2 from the germline V gene are MNHEY and SVGAGI. The V end lost 0 bases, the J end lost 7 bases, and 22 bases lay between the germline ends. This CDR3 is built from 19 residues. CDR3 coding DNA: TGTGCCAGCAGTTACTCTGTTTGGGGAGGGGACATAGCAAATTCACCCCTCCACTTT. It is translated as CASSYSVWGGDIANSPLHF.

Worth noting for this clonotype: Relative to the germline gene, one junction end is altered; a read error may explain this. This chain joins TRBV4-2 and TRBJ1-1; the D gene is possibly TRBD1 (5 bases). The CDR3 has 17 residues. Per germline, CDR1 LGHNA and CDR2 YNFKEQ. CDR3 coding DNA: TGTGCCAGCAGCCAAGATAGAACAGGCCAAATGAACACTGGAGCTTTCTTT. This sequence encodes CASSQDRTGQMNTGAFF.

The chain couples TRBV28 to TRBJ2-5; D possibly corresponds to TRBD2 (6 bases). The DNA end favors TRBJ2-7, so the J call may be wrong. Germline V gene sequence: CDR1 MDHEN, CDR2 SYDVKM. This CDR3 has 13 residues. The CDR3 nucleotides read TGTGCCAGCAGTAGGGAGGTCCCCTACGAGCAGTACTTC. Its translation is CASSREVPYEQYF.

This clonotype occurred a few times. J is TRBJ1-1 and V is TRBV29-1, with D possibly matching TRBD1 (5 bases). The CDR3 runs to 12 residues. V was cut by 2 bases and J by 5 bases, with 9 bases left in between. Germline values: CDR1 SQVTM, CDR2 ANQGSEA. The CDR3 reads CSVEFGGTEAFF. CDR3 nucleotide sequence: TGCAGCGTTGAATTTGGGGGGACTGAAGCTTTCTTT.

V and J are TRBV11-3 and TRBJ2-7, with 7 nucleotides matching TRBD1. Germline CDR1 and CDR2: SGHNT and YENEEA. V shed 4 bases, J shed 5 bases, and the junction held 8 bases outside the gene matches. The CDR3 totals 14 residues. CDR3 region: CASSSRQGFDEQYF. The DNA of the CDR3 is TGTGCCAGCAGCTCCAGACAGGGATTCGACGAGCAGTACTTC.

The chain joins TRBV5-1 to TRBJ1-4; 12 bases fit TRBD1. J gave up 7 bases and V 4 bases, and 2 bases lay outside the gene matches. This CDR3 region has 14 residues. CDR1 is SGHRS, CDR2 YFSETQ, per germline. Written as DNA, the CDR3 is TGCGCCAGCAGCCGGGACAGGGGGCTTGAAAAACTGTTTTTT. Translating gives CASSRDRGLEKLFF.

This clonotype was seen a few times. V usage is TRBV5-1 and J usage is TRBJ1-2, with TRBD1 as a possible D gene (5 bases). CDR1 is SGHRS and CDR2 is YFSETQ in the germline V gene. This CDR3 is built from 13 residues. V shed 4 bases and J shed 4 bases, with 11 bases lying between them. The CDR3 region is CASSEDNPYGYTF. The CDR3 nucleotides are TGCGCCAGCAGCGAGGACAATCCCTATGGCTACACCTTC.